These 21 T cell receptor beta chains came from one sample sequenced in a study of blood T cell repertoires in COVID-19. The repertoire was sequenced with immunoSEQ multiplex PCR; TCRdb's copy has only in-frame clones and lacks some. The profile shows about 51,000 clones, around 93% of them singletons. Sequenced input: peripheral blood. These receptors were obtained from a man aged 45-65 years with acute or convalescent COVID-19.

The J gene is TRBJ2-3, the V gene TRBV7-2, with 10 bases identical to TRBD2. V was pared by 1 base and J by 1 base, with 8 bases of the junction left unmatched. The CDR3 is 18 amino acids. Germline values: CDR1 SGHTA, CDR2 FQGNSA. In nucleotides, the CDR3 is TGTGCCAGCAGCTTAGGGTTCCAGCGGGGGGGTGGCACAGATACGCAGTATTTT. This translates into CASSLGFQRGGGTDTQYF.

The rearrangement uses TRBV2 and TRBJ1-2, with a tentative D call TRBD1 (6 bases). CDR3 length: 14 amino acids. With 2 bases removed from V and 4 bases from J, the gap between germline ends came to 11 bases. In germline, CDR1 is SNHLY, CDR2 FYNNEI. CDR3 nucleotides: TGTGCCAGCAGTGAAAGGGACACCGGCTATGGCTACACCTTC. Translation: CASSERDTGYGYTF.

The V gene is TRBV7-2, the J gene TRBJ2-1, with 7 nucleotides matching TRBD2. Looked up from germline, CDR1 is SGHTA and CDR2 is FQGNSA. The CDR3 covers 15 residues. Trimming removed 1 base from V and 5 bases from J; junction bases left unmatched: 5. The CDR3 nucleotides are TGTGCCAGCAGCTTAGTGGCTAGCGGAAACAATGAGCAGTTCTTC. This gives the protein CASSLVASGNNEQFF.

The rearrangement links TRBV5-1 to TRBJ1-4; no firm D call. The CDR3 spans 14 residues. Germline V gives CDR1 SGHRS, CDR2 YFSETQ. Trimming left V 2 bases short and J 3 bases short, with 8 bases between. CDR3 sequence: CASSLSGANEKLFF. The CDR3 DNA is TGCGCCAGCAGCTTAAGCGGGGCTAATGAAAAACTGTTTTTT.

The chain is built from TRBV24-1 and TRBJ2-5; tentative D call: TRBD2 (6 bases). The CDR3 covers 16 residues. Germline V gene sequence: CDR1 KGHDR, CDR2 SFDVKD. Trimming removed 2 bases at V and 0 bases at J, with 12 bases between. DNA for the CDR3: TGTGCCACCAGTGATTCCACTGCGGGGAACCAAGAGACCCAGTACTTC. It specifies CATSDSTAGNQETQYF.

This clone appeared a single time. The genes are TRBV2 and TRBJ1-6; TRBD1 is a possible D gene (5 bases). The CDR3 has 16 residues. CDR1 and CDR2 from the germline V gene are SNHLY and FYNNEI. V lost 1 base and J lost 4, with 11 bases in between. CDR3 region: CASSEGGGVYNSPLHF. CDR3 coding DNA: TGTGCCAGCAGTGAAGGGGGCGGCGTATATAATTCACCCCTCCACTTT.

This chain uses TRBV27 with TRBJ1-1; no definite D call. CDR3 length: 14 residues. The germline CDR1 and CDR2 sequences are MNHEY and SMNVEV (reference sequence). V was cut by 0 bases and J by 7 bases, with 12 bases left in between. As DNA, the CDR3 is TGTGCCAGCAGTTTATCCACAGTGTTGGGTGAAGCTTTCTTT. The encoded protein is CASSLSTVLGEAFF.

The chain carries TRBV3-1 (or the pseudogene TRBV3-2) and TRBJ1-1; D gene unclear. V was shortened by 1 base and J by 5 bases, with 8 bases between the two germline ends. This CDR3 comprises 13 residues. CDR1 is LGHDT, CDR2 YNNKEL, per germline (reference sequence). CDR3 residues: CASSQVIRTEAFF. DNA of the CDR3: TGTGCCAGCAGCCAAGTCATCCGGACTGAAGCTTTCTTT.

The V gene is TRBV24-1, the J gene TRBJ2-1; TRBD1 might be the D (6 bases). The germline CDR1 and CDR2 sequences are KGHDR and SFDVKD. This CDR3 has 20 amino acids. Trimming left V 3 bases short and J 0 bases short, with 23 bases between. The CDR3 coding sequence is TGTGCCACCAGTGATGCCCGCCGGGACACCTCGCTTAGCTCCTACAATGAGCAGTTCTTC. This translates into CATSDARRDTSLSSYNEQFF.

V is TRBV7-2 and J is TRBJ1-1; D is uncertain. The CDR3 sequence is 15 residues long. The ends were cut back, 4 bases at V and 2 bases at J, with 14 bases in the middle. Germline CDR1 is SGHTA and CDR2 is FQGNSA. CDR3: CASSSRPPGNTEAFF. The CDR3 DNA reads TGTGCCAGCAGCTCCCGCCCTCCGGGAAACACTGAAGCTTTCTTT. The full variable domain, with the rest looked up from reference TRBV7-2 and TRBJ1-1, is GAGVSQSPSNKVTEKGKDVELRCDPISGHTALYWYRQSLGQGLEFLIYFQGNSAPDKSGLPSDRFSAERTGGSVSTLTIQRTQQEDSAVYLCASSSRPPGNTEAFFGQGTRLTVV.

V gene TRBV2 combines with J gene TRBJ1-6, with 9 bases matching TRBD1. From germline, CDR1 is SNHLY and CDR2 FYNNEI. V dropped 8 bases and J dropped 6; count of bases not matched to a gene: 8. The CDR3 length is 15 residues. The DNA for the CDR3 is TGTGCCAGCGCAAGAAGACAGGGGGTTAATTCACCCCTCCACTTT. Translating gives CASARRQGVNSPLHF.

The chain links TRBV11-2 to TRBJ2-3; TRBD1 might be the D (7 bases). The germline V gene encodes CDR1 SGHAT and CDR2 FQNNGV. The CDR3 loop spans 16 amino acids. Trimming removed 5 bases from V and 5 bases from J, with 20 bases in between. CDR3 in DNA: TGTGCCAGCAGCCTTTTGGAGGGGGCGAGGGGAGATACGCAGTATTTT. Its protein is CASSLLEGARGDTQYF.

The chain links TRBV4-1 to TRBJ2-3, with 9 bases fitting TRBD2. Trimming at V came to 2 bases and at J to 7 bases, leaving 7 bases not matched to a gene. The CDR3 consists of 15 residues. From germline, CDR1 is MGHRA and CDR2 YSYEKL. CDR3 nucleotide sequence: TGCGCCAGCAGCCAACTCGTGCGGGGGGGCAATACGCAGTATTTT. Protein: CASSQLVRGGNTQYF.

The chain employs TRBV7-9 and TRBJ2-5; 11 bases match TRBD2. The germline V gene encodes CDR1 SEHNR and CDR2 FQNEAQ (reference sequence). V shed 4 bases and J 1 base; nucleotides not matched to a gene: 11. The CDR3 has 18 amino acids. The CDR3 sequence: CASSSPNLAGGLQETQYF. As DNA, the CDR3 is TGTGCCAGCAGCTCACCCAACCTAGCGGGGGGACTCCAAGAGACCCAGTACTTC.

This clone was recorded only once. This chain links TRBV6-1 with TRBJ2-1; TRBD1 aligns across 10 bases. Germline V gene sequence: CDR1 MNHNS, CDR2 SASEGT. V shed 1 base and J 6 bases; nucleotides not matched to a gene: 0. The length of the CDR3 is 14 residues. The DNA of the CDR3 is TGTGCCAGCAGTGAAGGGACAGGGGGCAATGAGCAGTTCTTC. It translates to CASSEGTGGNEQFF.

The CDR3 region has the DNA TGCGCCAGCAGCTCCAGACAGGGTCTCACCTACGAGCAGTACTTC. It yields the protein CASSSRQGLTYEQYF. The chain employs TRBV5-1 and TRBJ2-7; the match to TRBD1 covers 7 bases. This CDR3 is 15 amino acids long. V lost 3 bases, J lost 2 bases, and 8 bases stayed unmatched. CDR1 is SGHRS, CDR2 YFSETQ, per germline.

This chain uses TRBV6-6 with TRBJ1-2, with 8 bases that match TRBD1. Trimming cost V 6 bases and J 8 bases; bases outside gene matches: 14. CDR1 and CDR2 from the germline V gene are MNHNY and SVGAGI (reference sequence). The CDR3 covers 15 residues. CDR3 loop: CASSSRGQGGSGYTF. The CDR3 region has the DNA TGTGCCAGCAGCTCAAGAGGACAGGGTGGAAGCGGCTACACCTTC.

The genes are TRBV5-1 and TRBJ2-7; 8 nucleotides line up with TRBD1. The CDR3 contains 15 residues. Germline V gene lookup returns CDR1 SGHRS and CDR2 YFSETQ. V was pared by 0 bases and J by 5 bases, with 7 bases of the junction left unmatched. DNA of the CDR3: TGCGCCAGCAGCTTGGATCTAAGGGACAGGCACGAGCAGTACTTC. Protein: CASSLDLRDRHEQYF.

The V gene is TRBV12-3 or TRBV12-4, the J gene TRBJ2-7; TRBD1 matches at 7 bases. V lost 6 bases and J lost 5; bases outside the gene matches: 4. The CDR3 consists of 12 residues. CDR3 in DNA: TGTGCCAGCAGAGGGGACAGCAACGAGCAGTACTTC. This codes for CASRGDSNEQYF.

This chain links TRBV5-1 with TRBJ2-7; 9 positions agree with TRBD1. CDR3 length: 16 residues. The junction had 11 bases not matched to a gene; V was cut back by 5 bases and J by 2 bases. The V gene's germline CDR1 is SGHRS and CDR2 YFSETQ. CDR3 region: CASSRTSGTGTYEQYF. In nucleotides, the CDR3 is TGCGCCAGCAGTCGTACATCCGGGACAGGGACCTACGAGCAGTACTTC.

Written as DNA, the CDR3 is TGTGCCAGCTCACCGGAACGGGGCAATCAGCCCCAGCATTTT. Translated, it gives CASSPERGNQPQHF. V is TRBV18 and J is TRBJ1-5; D is undetermined. Looked up from germline, CDR1 is KGHSH and CDR2 is LQKENI. V lost 3 bases to trimming and J lost 2 bases, with 8 bases between them. The CDR3 is 14 amino acids.